This T cell receptor beta chain was observed in a study of cytomegalovirus exposure and HLA in healthy donors. CDR1 SEHNR and CDR2 FQNEAQ come from the germline V gene (reference sequence). This CDR3 spans 13 amino acids. V was shortened by 3 bases and J by 5 bases, with 11 bases between the two germline ends. Nominal health characterized the donors when sampled, though unrecorded immune exposures were likely. The study ran its PCR with 60 Vbeta and 13 Jbeta primers. Original methodology: Approximately 11 million of the 80 million or so unique TCR beta chains counted in a later analysis were shared. Clones were read by immunoSEQ multiplex PCR, and TCRdb kept only the in-frame ones, dropping some. The DNA was the basis for D and trimming; V, J and clone size are from that table. The sample lists over 110,000 clones, around 85% occurring once. This clone was recorded once.

Material: PBMCs. The rearrangement uses TRBV7-9 and TRBJ2-7; no clear D gene. This receptor was identified in a woman aged 45-60 years in good health and CMV-seropositive. CDR3 bases: TGTGCCAGCAGCTTCGCTTACAGCCACGAGCAGTACTTC. Amino acids: CASSFAYSHEQYF. The full variable domain, with the rest looked up from reference TRBV7-9 and TRBJ2-7, is DTGVSQNPRHKITKRGQNVTFRCDPISEHNRLYWYRQTLGQGPEFLTYFQNEAQLEKSRLLSDRFSAERPKGSFSTLEIQRTEQGDSAMYLCASSFAYSHEQYFGPGTRLTVT.